Below, 29 T cell receptor beta chains from the same sample are listed, as sequenced in a study of control samples from healthy donors and cancer patients. TCRdb keeps only in-frame clones here, not all; method: immunoSEQ multiplex PCR. Of 150,000 to 200,000 clones listed, more than 85% are singletons. Source material: blood. Receptors were obtained from a woman aged 30 to 39 in good health.

The V gene is TRBV24-1, the J gene TRBJ1-6, with TRBD1 matching over 7 bases. The CDR3 spans 16 residues. Unmatched junction bases numbered 12, after V lost 4 bases and J lost 10 bases. CDR1 is KGHDR, CDR2 SFDVKD, per germline. The CDR3 DNA is TGTGCCACCAGTGACCCTGCCCTGACAGGGAACTCACCCCTCCACTTT. Its translation is CATSDPALTGNSPLHF.

About this clone: Different DNA sequences within this sample yield the same CDR3. The chain carries TRBV5-6 and TRBJ2-4, with D uncertain. V was cut by 3 bases and J by 0 bases, with 7 bases left in between. CDR3 length: 14 amino acids. The V gene's germline CDR1 is SGHDT and CDR2 YYEEEE. CDR3 protein: CASSSGLAKNIQYF. In nucleotides, the CDR3 is TGTGCCAGCAGCTCCGGGTTAGCCAAAAACATTCAGTACTTC. The full variable domain, in which reference TRBV5-6 and TRBJ2-4 provide the parts outside the CDR3, is DAGVTQSPTHLIKTRGQQVTLRCSPKSGHDTVSWYQQALGQGPQFIFQYYEEEERQRGNFPDRFSGHQFPNYSSELNVNALLLGDSALYLCASSSGLAKNIQYFGAGTRLSVL.

In its sample, this clone was seen a few times. The chain uses TRBV7-9 and TRBJ2-3; 9 nucleotides agree with TRBD2. V lost 3 bases, J lost 2 bases, and 6 bases stayed unmatched. The CDR3 totals 16 residues. The germline gives CDR1 SEHNR, CDR2 FQNEAQ (reference sequence). CDR3 DNA: TGTGCCAGCAGCTTCGACCTAGCGGGACCCACAGATACGCAGTATTTT. Amino acid sequence: CASSFDLAGPTDTQYF.

The chain recombines TRBV9 with TRBJ2-1, with 11 bases identical to TRBD2. Germline loops: CDR1 SGDLS, CDR2 YYNGEE. This CDR3 spans 15 amino acids. The V and J ends lost 3 bases and 2 bases, in that order; junction bases with no gene match: 1. CDR3 nucleotides: TGTGCCAGCAGCGAGACTAGCGGGACCTACAATGAGCAGTTCTTC. Protein product: CASSETSGTYNEQFF. Full variable domain (outside the CDR3, taken from reference TRBV9 and TRBJ2-1): DSGVTQTPKHLITATGQRVTLRCSPRSGDLSVYWYQQSLDQGLQFLIQYYNGEERAKGNILERFSAQQFPDLHSELNLSSLELGDSALYFCASSETSGTYNEQFFGPGTRLTVL.

The chain uses TRBV6-2 or TRBV6-3 and TRBJ1-1, with D perhaps TRBD1 (5 bases). Germline lookup yields CDR1 MNHEY and CDR2 SVGEGT. Trimming took off 2 bases at V and 1 base at J, with 8 bases between the two ends. This CDR3 is 14 amino acids long. CDR3 sequence (DNA): TGTGCCAGCAGTTACGGGCAGGGGAACACTGAAGCTTTCTTT. Residues: CASSYGQGNTEAFF.

The genes are TRBV10-2 and TRBJ2-7; D gene unclear. V gave up 7 bases and J gave up 2 bases, with 15 bases separating them. Germline V gene data show CDR1 as WSHSY and CDR2 as SAAADI. There are 14 residues in the CDR3. The CDR3 nucleotides are TGCGCCAGCAACACCGCTTCCGAGCCCTACGAGCAGTACTTC. The encoded protein is CASNTASEPYEQYF.

The CDR3 DNA reads TGTGCCACCAGTGATTTTCCCACAGATACGCAGTATTTT. Its translation is CATSDFPTDTQYF. This chain links TRBV24-1 with TRBJ2-3; no clear D gene. V was pared by 1 base and J by 2 bases, with 3 bases between. This CDR3 contains 13 residues. Germline CDR1 KGHDR, CDR2 SFDVKD.

V gene TRBV6-1 combines with J gene TRBJ1-1; no definite D call. The CDR3 sequence is 14 residues long. V shed 2 bases and J shed 4 bases, with 11 bases lying between them. Germline V lookup: CDR1 MNHNS, CDR2 SASEGT. CDR3 nucleotide sequence: TGTGCCAGCAGTGAAAAGGGAGGTGGCACTGAAGCTTTCTTT. It codes for CASSEKGGGTEAFF.

The chain has TRBV5-6 and TRBJ2-7; D not certain. This CDR3 region has 12 residues. Germline-derived CDR1 and CDR2 are SGHDT and YYEEEE. The germline V and J ends were trimmed by 0 bases and 7 bases, with 8 bases remaining between them. Here the CDR3 DNA reads TGTGCCAGCAGCTTGGCAGGTTTAGAGCAGTACTTC. This translates into CASSLAGLEQYF.

In this sample, this clone turned up once. The gene calls are TRBV19 and TRBJ1-6; TRBD1 is a possible D gene (5 bases). This CDR3 is built from 13 residues. Germline V lookup: CDR1 LNHDA, CDR2 SQIVND (reference sequence). V was shortened by 3 bases and J by 17 bases, with 17 bases between the two germline ends. CDR3 protein: CASSIPATAAIHF. CDR3 sequence (DNA): TGTGCCAGTAGTATTCCCGCGACAGCCGCGATCCACTTT.

The chain links TRBV30 to TRBJ1-2; 7 nucleotides agree with TRBD1. This CDR3 region has 16 residues. J gave up 6 bases and V 2 bases, and 15 bases lay outside the gene matches. In germline, CDR1 is GTSNPN, CDR2 SVGIG (reference sequence). The CDR3 nucleotides read TGTGCCTGGAGTCAATTCAAACAGGGGCCGTCAGATGGCTACACCTTC. This sequence encodes CAWSQFKQGPSDGYTF.

This sequence joins TRBV21-1 and TRBJ2-5; TRBD1, the table's D call, was not compared with the DNA. TRBV21-1 is marked as a pseudogene. CDR3 length equals 15 residues. CDR3 region: CASTEYMQGLETQYF. The CDR3 nucleotides are TGTGCCAGCACCGAATACATGCAGGGTTTAGAGACCCAGTACTTC.

The chain employs TRBV27 and TRBJ2-7, with D uncertain. From germline, CDR1 is MNHEY and CDR2 SMNVEV (reference sequence). V dropped 5 bases and J dropped 3 bases, with 8 bases sitting between them. The CDR3 totals 12 residues. The CDR3 loop reads CASSGRNYEQYF. The CDR3 nucleotides read TGTGCCAGCAGTGGCAGGAACTACGAGCAGTACTTC.

The J gene is TRBJ2-7, the V gene TRBV6-5; D is undetermined. Germline CDR1 and CDR2: MNHEY and SVGAGI. Trimming stripped 4 bases from V and 5 bases from J, with 15 bases between. The CDR3 has 14 residues. The CDR3 bases are TGTGCCAGCAGTTCTGAATATAGGGCCGACGAGCAGTACTTC. Protein product: CASSSEYRADEQYF.

The chain is built from TRBV19 and TRBJ1-5; no clear D. Germline CDR1 and CDR2: LNHDA and SQIVND (reference sequence). Trimming cost V 1 base and J 1 base, with 8 bases left between them. This CDR3 comprises 15 residues. The CDR3 here is CASSIGTRSNQPQHF. CDR3 DNA: TGTGCCAGTAGTATAGGGACCCGGAGCAATCAGCCCCAGCATTTT.

This rearrangement joins TRBV11-3 to TRBJ2-7, with D perhaps TRBD1 (5 bases). Between the trimmed V and J ends, which lost 0 bases and 1 base, there was a span of 19 bases. CDR3 size: 18 residues. The germline CDR1 and CDR2 sequences are SGHNT and YENEEA. CDR3 loop: CASSLDFSRQGVSYEQYF. The CDR3 nucleotides read TGTGCCAGCAGCTTAGACTTTTCACGGCAGGGCGTATCCTACGAGCAGTACTTC.

The chain is built from TRBV2 and TRBJ2-5; D ambiguous. Between the trimmed V and J ends, which lost 6 bases and 5 bases, there was a span of 7 bases. CDR3 length equals 11 residues. Germline-derived CDR1 and CDR2 are SNHLY and FYNNEI. CDR3 in DNA: TGTGCCAGCAGCACATGGGAGACCCAGTACTTC. This translates into CASSTWETQYF.

This chain links TRBV28 with TRBJ1-6, with D perhaps TRBD1 (6 bases). The V end lost 7 bases, the J end lost 7 bases, and 14 bases lay between the germline ends. Germline V gene sequence: CDR1 MDHEN, CDR2 SYDVKM. CDR3 length equals 14 residues. CDR3 coding DNA: TGTGCCAGCACCTCCGGGACACCGAATTCACCCCTCCACTTT. Its protein product is CASTSGTPNSPLHF. Based on the CDR3 plus reference TRBV28 and TRBJ1-6, the full variable domain is DVKVTQSSRYLVKRTGEKVFLECVQDMDHENMFWYRQDPGLGLRLIYFSYDVKMKEKGDIPEGYSVSREKKERFSLILESASTNQTSMYLCASTSGTPNSPLHFGNGTRLTVT.

This clone was counted a single time. This chain links TRBV28 with TRBJ2-5; 15 nucleotides line up with TRBD2. The CDR3 has 18 residues. Trimming at V came to 5 bases and at J to 3 bases, leaving 10 bases not matched to a gene. Germline V gives CDR1 MDHEN, CDR2 SYDVKM. The CDR3 sequence: CASSHRTSGRGGKETQYF. As DNA, the CDR3 is TGTGCCAGCAGTCATAGGACTAGCGGGAGGGGGGGGAAAGAGACCCAGTACTTC.

This rearrangement joins TRBV19 to TRBJ1-5; 8 nucleotides match TRBD1. Germline V gives CDR1 LNHDA, CDR2 SQIVND (reference sequence). J was trimmed by 6 bases and V by 4 bases; bases with no gene match: 5. The CDR3 length is 14 residues. The CDR3 nucleotides are TGTGCCAGTAGTACCCCAGGGGGCGGTCAGCCCCAGCATTTT. This encodes CASSTPGGGQPQHF.

The CDR3 here is CASSFDRTGDTEAFF. CDR3 DNA: TGCGCCAGCAGCTTCGACCGAACAGGGGACACTGAAGCTTTCTTT. V usage is TRBV5-1 and J usage is TRBJ1-1; 7 bases are shared with TRBD1. Germline V gene sequence: CDR1 SGHRS, CDR2 YFSETQ. The CDR3 extends over 15 amino acids. J gave up 3 bases and V 2 bases, and 7 bases lay outside the gene matches.

The chain uses TRBV18 and TRBJ1-4; D is perhaps TRBD1 (6 bases). CDR1 is KGHSH and CDR2 is LQKENI in the germline V gene. With 3 bases removed from V and 3 bases from J, the gap between germline ends came to 11 bases. This CDR3 comprises 15 residues. The CDR3 DNA is TGTGCCAGCTCACCGCAGGGGAAGGCTAATGAAAAACTGTTTTTT. Residues: CASSPQGKANEKLFF.

The rearrangement joins TRBV7-9 to TRBJ1-1, with D tentatively TRBD1 (5 bases). V gave up 4 bases and J gave up 0 bases, with 12 bases separating them. In germline, CDR1 is SEHNR, CDR2 FQNEAQ (reference sequence). The CDR3 extends over 15 amino acids. The CDR3 region is CASSSWTPMNTEAFF. CDR3 in DNA: TGTGCCAGCAGCTCCTGGACACCTATGAACACTGAAGCTTTCTTT.

The V gene is TRBV18, the J gene TRBJ2-5; D unclear. Trimming stripped 1 base from V and 7 bases from J, with 10 bases between. Germline values: CDR1 KGHSH, CDR2 LQKENI. CDR3 length: 13 amino acids. The CDR3, as DNA: TGTGCCAGCTCACCACACTCTGTAGGGACCCAGTACTTC. It translates to CASSPHSVGTQYF. Filled out from reference TRBV18 and TRBJ2-5, the complete variable domain reads NAGVMQNPRHLVRRRGQEARLRCSPMKGHSHVYWYRQLPEEGLKFMVYLQKENIIDESGMPKERFSAEFPKEGPSILRIQQVVRGDSAAYFCASSPHSVGTQYFGPGTRLLVL.

A single count supports this clone. V usage is TRBV5-4 and J usage is TRBJ1-3; TRBD1 might be the D (5 bases). The V gene lost 4 bases and the J gene lost 4 bases, with 9 bases spanning the gap. Per germline, CDR1 SGHNT and CDR2 YYREEE (reference sequence). This CDR3 comprises 13 residues. The CDR3 region has the DNA TGTGCCAGCAGCAACGGACAAGGAAACACCATATATTTT. Its translation is CASSNGQGNTIYF.

V is TRBV7-9 and J is TRBJ2-2; D not certain. The CDR3 has 15 residues. Trimming stripped 4 bases from V and 1 base from J, with 10 bases between. Germline-derived CDR1 and CDR2 are SEHNR and FQNEAQ (reference sequence). This CDR3 reads CASSSREWNTGELFF. DNA of the CDR3: TGTGCCAGCAGCTCCCGTGAGTGGAACACCGGGGAGCTGTTTTTT. The entire variable domain, with the rest obtained from reference TRBV7-9 and TRBJ2-2, is as follows: DTGVSQNPRHKITKRGQNVTFRCDPISEHNRLYWYRQTLGQGPEFLTYFQNEAQLEKSRLLSDRFSAERPKGSFSTLEIQRTEQGDSAMYLCASSSREWNTGELFFGEGSRLTVL.

V usage is TRBV11-2 and J usage is TRBJ2-5, with D unclear. The V gene's germline CDR1 is SGHAT and CDR2 FQNNGV. The CDR3 is 12 residues long. V lost 5 bases and J 4 bases, leaving 8 bases between the germline ends. This CDR3 is CASSHSGETQYF. As DNA, the CDR3 is TGTGCCAGCAGCCACTCCGGAGAGACCCAGTACTTC.

The gene calls are TRBV27 and TRBJ2-3; 13 bases agree with TRBD2. Germline V CDR1 and CDR2: MNHEY, SMNVEV (reference sequence). The CDR3 is made up of 15 amino acids. V lost 5 bases, J lost 4 bases, and 3 bases stayed unmatched. The CDR3 loop is CASSKGLAGADTQYF. CDR3 nucleotides: TGTGCCAGCAGTAAAGGACTAGCGGGAGCAGATACGCAGTATTTT.

The chain recombines TRBV10-3 with TRBJ2-5, with D perhaps TRBD1 or TRBD2 (5 bases each). Germline values: CDR1 ENHRY, CDR2 SYGVKD. The CDR3 is 14 residues long. Trimming cost V 2 bases and J 5 bases, with 12 bases left between them. The CDR3 loop reads CAISETGRDETQYF. The CDR3 DNA reads as TGTGCCATCAGTGAGACGGGAAGGGACGAGACCCAGTACTTC.